This T cell receptor beta chain was observed in a study of control samples from healthy donors and cancer patients. The repertoire was sequenced with immunoSEQ multiplex PCR; TCRdb's copy has only in-frame clones and lacks some. The sample holds roughly 130,000 clones, around 90% seen once. This clone was observed once. This CDR3 region has 15 residues. The ends lost 1 base at V and 1 base at J; junction bases unmatched: 3. From germline, CDR1 is SGHTA and CDR2 FQGTGA. Material: blood. The rearrangement uses TRBV7-3 and TRBJ2-5; TRBD2 matches at 7 bases. The TCR sequence derives from a man younger than 45 in good health. CDR3 DNA sequence: TGTGCCAGCAGCTTAAGAGCGGGACCCCAAGAGACCCAGTACTTC. Its protein product is CASSLRAGPQETQYF. Full variable domain (outside the CDR3, taken from reference TRBV7-3 and TRBJ2-5): GAGVSQTPSNKVTEKGKYVELRCDPISGHTALYWYRQSLGQGPEFLIYFQGTGAADDSGLPNDRFFAVRPEGSVSTLKIQRTERGDSAVYLCASSLRAGPQETQYFGPGTRLLVL.